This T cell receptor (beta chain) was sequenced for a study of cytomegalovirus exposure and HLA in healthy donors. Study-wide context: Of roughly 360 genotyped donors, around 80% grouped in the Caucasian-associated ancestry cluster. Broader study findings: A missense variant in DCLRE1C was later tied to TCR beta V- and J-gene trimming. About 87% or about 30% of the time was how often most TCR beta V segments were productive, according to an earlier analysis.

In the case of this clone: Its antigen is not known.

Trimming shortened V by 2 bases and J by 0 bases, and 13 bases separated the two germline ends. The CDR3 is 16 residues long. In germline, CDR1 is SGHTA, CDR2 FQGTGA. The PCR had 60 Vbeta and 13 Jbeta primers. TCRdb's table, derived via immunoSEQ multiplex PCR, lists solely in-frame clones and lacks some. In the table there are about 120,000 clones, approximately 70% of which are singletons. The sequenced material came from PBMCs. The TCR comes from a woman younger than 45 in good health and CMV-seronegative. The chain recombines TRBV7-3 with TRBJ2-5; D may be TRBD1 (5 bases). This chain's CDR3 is CASSLYGDSNQETQYF. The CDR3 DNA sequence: TGTGCCAGCAGCTTATACGGCGACAGCAACCAAGAGACCCAGTACTTC.